Listed below are T cell receptor beta chains from one sample, sequenced in a study of blood T cell repertoires in COVID-19. Here immunoSEQ multiplex PCR was the method, and the copy in TCRdb shows in-frame clones only, minus some. The data show 200,000 to 250,000 clones, approximately 80% seen once. The source material was peripheral blood. These receptor sequences come from a man in his fifties or sixties with active or convalescent COVID-19. CDR3s leave out the opening cysteine and the closing phenylalanine or tryptophan. A D gene is named only where the DNA matches it firmly.

d_gene	v_gene	j_gene	CDR3aa
-	TRBV5-1	TRBJ1-5	ASSLSGGNQPQH
-	TRBV18	TRBJ1-3	ASSPPWGLSGNTIY
TRBD2	TRBV7-9	TRBJ2-1	ASSLGGGAHNEQF
TRBD1	TRBV7-6	TRBJ1-3	ASSLGWDSISGNTIY
-	TRBV2	TRBJ2-4	ASSPMTGRANIQY
TRBD1	TRBV7-9	TRBJ1-1	ASSFGQAEAF
TRBD1	TRBV7-9	TRBJ1-4	ASSSGQGYSDEKLF
-	TRBV12-3/TRBV12-4	TRBJ1-2	ASSLGGDYGYT
-	TRBV4-2	TRBJ1-5	ASSQDRYSNQPQH
-	TRBV2	TRBJ1-1	ASRSRRQSETEAF
TRBD1	TRBV28	TRBJ2-2	ASRGTGRTGELF
-	TRBV28	TRBJ2-7	ASKSGLAGEQY
-	TRBV7-2	TRBJ2-5	ASSLDRGEETQY
TRBD2	TRBV19	TRBJ2-1	ASSEIAGGPRYNEQF
-	TRBV21-1	TRBJ1-4	ASSKSKAPPSSLF
TRBD2	TRBV5-1	TRBJ2-5	ASSQAGGPETQY
TRBD1	TRBV6-5	TRBJ1-2	ASSLLPGQGAGYT
-	TRBV18	TRBJ1-4	ASSPPSGVIEKLF
TRBD1	TRBV5-8	TRBJ1-4	ASSHADRGKKNEKLF
-	TRBV7-9	TRBJ2-1	ASSFPSLSYNEQF
-	TRBV5-1	TRBJ2-7	ASSPEASSAYEQY
TRBD2	TRBV7-2	TRBJ2-7	ASSFGLAGDEQY
-	TRBV18	TRBJ1-6	ASSLDTGNSPLH
TRBD1	TRBV7-2	TRBJ1-6	ASSATGGHSPLH
-	TRBV29-1	TRBJ1-3	SVESGFGNTIY
TRBD1	TRBV7-8	TRBJ1-6	ASSLEGGRSPLH
-	TRBV11-2	TRBJ1-1	ASSISGFTEAF
-	TRBV12-3/TRBV12-4	TRBJ1-4	ASSLGPQGRLF